A single sample gave rise to the 31 T cell receptor beta chains below, sequenced in a study of blood T cells in healthy people across ages. A second PCR, run for about 7 to 11 cycles, used a sample-barcoded 5' primer plus a J-beta primer mix. TCRdb called the 5' RACE reads again in MiXCR, with one record for every CDR3 protein. Seen here are more than 900,000 distinct CDR3 sequences, about 28% observed once, and the top ten hold 10%. These data also formed part of another study, on T cells of mothers and their children.

Input material: blood. The receptor source for this set is a woman between 40 and 55 years old in good health.

There are many counts of this clonotype. This chain connects TRBV7-2 to TRBJ1-1; D ambiguous. The germline CDR1 and CDR2 sequences are SGHTA and FQGNSA. This CDR3 spans 15 amino acids. Trimming pared 5 bases from V and 6 bases from J, leaving 19 bases between. The CDR3 DNA is TGTGCCAGCAGCCCGCAGACCCTCCGGGGATCTGAAGCTTTCTTT. Encoded protein: CASSPQTLRGSEAFF.

This clonotype was seen many times. The V call is TRBV12-3 or TRBV12-4, the J call TRBJ2-7; the D is unclear. Trimming took 3 bases from V and 0 from J, leaving 6 bases between them. CDR3 length: 13 amino acids. CDR3 DNA: TGTGCCAGCAGTTTCTCCCACTCCTACGAGCAGTACTTC. Protein: CASSFSHSYEQYF.

This clonotype was observed at least ten times. The CDR3 sequence: CASSLGQGGKTQYF. Here the CDR3 DNA reads TGCGCCAGCAGCTTGGGACAGGGGGGAAAGACCCAGTACTTC. This chain connects TRBV5-1 to TRBJ2-5; 9 nucleotides agree with TRBD1. The CDR3 spans 14 residues. V lost 0 bases, J lost 6 bases, and 3 bases stayed unmatched. CDR1 and CDR2 (germline): SGHRS, YFSETQ.

This clonotype was counted at least ten times. The chain is built from TRBV6-6 and TRBJ2-5; D perhaps matches TRBD2 (7 bases). The CDR3 totals 14 residues. The V gene lost 5 bases and the J gene lost 5 bases, with 15 bases spanning the gap. CDR1 and CDR2 (germline): MNHNY, SVGAGI (reference sequence). DNA for the CDR3: TGTGCCAGCAGTCAAAATAGGGGGGGGGAGACCCAGTACTTC. It specifies CASSQNRGGETQYF.

This clonotype has ten or more counts. The chain links TRBV6-5 to TRBJ2-5; 9 bases are shared with TRBD2. Trimming at V came to 7 bases and at J to 11 bases, leaving 14 bases not matched to a gene. CDR3 length equals 14 residues. Germline V lookup: CDR1 MNHEY, CDR2 SVGAGI. CDR3 sequence reads: CASTQAGGGRVQYF. CDR3 in DNA: TGTGCCAGCACCCAAGCGGGGGGCGGTCGTGTGCAGTACTTC.

The sample holds many counts of this clonotype. The chain has TRBV12-3 or TRBV12-4 and TRBJ2-5; 7 bases match TRBD1. The DNA end is a closer match to TRBJ2-7, so the J assignment may be wrong. The CDR3 has 13 residues. The CDR3 DNA sequence: TGTGCCACCCTAAGACAGGGTAGCCACGAGCAGTACTTC. This gives the protein CATLRQGSHEQYF.

Turning to this clonotype: The missing conserved phenylalanine or tryptophan at the end of this CDR3 makes a read error likely. The rearrangement links TRBV11-1 to TRBJ2-3; 9 bases match TRBD1. V was clipped by 5 bases and J by 3 bases; unmatched bases: 3. The length of the CDR3 is 14 residues. From germline, CDR1 is SGHAT and CDR2 FQDESV (reference sequence). This CDR3 is CASSLDRGTDTQYC. DNA for the CDR3: TGTGCCAGCAGCCTGGACAGGGGAACAGATACGCAGTATTGT.

This clonotype showed up just once. The chain employs TRBV20-1 and TRBJ1-4; TRBD1 matches at 9 bases. Trimming took 0 bases from V and 8 from J; bases not matched to a gene: 7. The V gene's germline CDR1 is DFQATT and CDR2 SNEGSKA (reference sequence). This CDR3 contains 15 residues. The CDR3 is CSAREAGTGQEKLFF. CDR3 nucleotides: TGCAGTGCTAGAGAGGCCGGGACAGGGCAGGAAAAACTGTTTTTT.

This clonotype was recorded many times. This chain joins TRBV20-1 and TRBJ1-6; TRBD1 agrees at 7 bases. V lost 3 bases and J lost 6; bases outside the gene matches: 8. The CDR3 spans 15 residues. Germline CDR1 DFQATT, CDR2 SNEGSKA (reference sequence). CDR3 protein: CSASPTGSGNSPLHF. As DNA, the CDR3 is TGCAGTGCTAGCCCGACAGGGAGTGGTAATTCACCCCTCCACTTT.

This clonotype was detected only a few times. The CDR3 nucleotides read TGTGCCAGCAGACGGACAGGGGGCGATAGGTTCTATGGCTACACCTTC. It is translated as CASRRTGGDRFYGYTF. V usage is TRBV28 and J usage is TRBJ1-2, with 11 bases lining up with TRBD1. V was clipped by 6 bases and J by 4 bases; unmatched bases: 10. The CDR3 consists of 16 residues. The germline CDR1 and CDR2 sequences are MDHEN and SYDVKM.

This clonotype was counted ten times or more. The chain carries TRBV5-6 and TRBJ2-3; D is ambiguous. The CDR3 is made up of 12 amino acids. Germline V gene data show CDR1 as SGHDT and CDR2 as YYEEEE. Trimming stripped 4 bases from V and 1 base from J, with 4 bases between. The CDR3 bases are TGTGCCAGCAGCCGACGCACAGATACGCAGTATTTT. Protein product: CASSRRTDTQYF. The variable domain in full, completed from reference TRBV5-6 and TRBJ2-3, reads DAGVTQSPTHLIKTRGQQVTLRCSPKSGHDTVSWYQQALGQGPQFIFQYYEEEERQRGNFPDRFSGHQFPNYSSELNVNALLLGDSALYLCASSRRTDTQYFGPGTRLTVL.

The sample holds many counts of this clonotype. The gene calls are TRBV12-3 or TRBV12-4 and TRBJ1-2; D possibly corresponds to TRBD1 (5 bases). The germline V and J ends were trimmed by 3 bases and 0 bases, with 11 bases remaining between them. This CDR3 is 15 amino acids long. In DNA form, the CDR3 reads TGTGCCAGCAGTTTCCCCGACAGAGCTAACTATGGCTACACCTTC. Amino acid sequence: CASSFPDRANYGYTF.

This clonotype was seen a few times. This sequence joins TRBV28 and TRBJ2-5, with TRBD2 identical over 12 bases. The CDR3 length is 16 residues. Germline-derived CDR1 and CDR2 are MDHEN and SYDVKM. With 6 bases clipped from V and 5 bases from J, the junction kept 10 bases outside the gene matches. CDR3 bases: TGTGCCAGCAGCTCTCCGACTAGCGGGAGTTACGAGACCCAGTACTTC. Its translation is CASSSPTSGSYETQYF.

On this clonotype: Just one base apart from a much larger clone, this may be a read error. The chain is built from TRBV12-3 or TRBV12-4 and TRBJ2-1; D may be TRBD1 or TRBD2 (7 bases each). The DNA end is more similar to TRBJ2-7, so the J call may be wrong. This CDR3 spans 16 amino acids. CDR3 nucleotides: TGTGCCAGCAGTTTATCAGGGGGGGTTTCGTACAATGAGCAGTACTTC. Its protein is CASSLSGGVSYNEQYF.

On this clonotype itself: This could be a read error, since a much larger clone is one nucleotide away. No conserved phenylalanine or tryptophan is present at the end of the CDR3, so a read error is the likely explanation. CDR3 region: CASSLRGRGSYEQYL. As DNA, the CDR3 is TGTGCCAGCAGTTTAAGAGGGAGGGGCTCCTACGAGCAGTACCTC. V and J are TRBV28 and TRBJ2-7, with 7 bases identical to TRBD2. Trimming at V came to 2 bases and at J to 0 bases, leaving 4 bases not matched to a gene. The CDR3 extends over 15 amino acids. CDR1 is MDHEN, CDR2 SYDVKM, per germline.

This clonotype occurred a few times. The V and J genes are TRBV6-5 and TRBJ1-1, with unresolved D. Germline V CDR1 and CDR2: MNHEY, SVGAGI. V was trimmed by 6 bases and J by 1 base, leaving 9 bases between them. CDR3 length: 13 residues. The CDR3, as DNA: TGTGCCAGCAGGCGGCTCCAGAACACTGAAGCTTTCTTT. Translation: CASRRLQNTEAFF.

There are many counts of this clonotype. The V call is TRBV5-1, the J call TRBJ2-5, with D possibly being TRBD1 (6 bases). This CDR3 contains 17 residues. V lost 2 bases, J lost 5 bases, and 22 bases lay in between. CDR1 is SGHRS, CDR2 YFSETQ, per germline. CDR3 sequence: CASSFGGRQDFFETQYF. The CDR3 DNA follows: TGCGCCAGCAGCTTTGGGGGACGACAGGATTTCTTTGAGACCCAGTACTTC.

To note about this clonotype: The germline gene is not matched at one end of the junction; a read error may be the cause. V gene TRBV4-1 combines with J gene TRBJ2-1, with D perhaps TRBD1 or TRBD2 (5 bases each). The CDR3 has 16 residues. The germline gives CDR1 MGHRA, CDR2 YSYEKL. The DNA of the CDR3 is TGCGCCAGCAACCCCTTTACAGCGGACGGGGCAAATGAGCGGTTCTTC. It translates to CASNPFTADGANERFF.

This clonotype showed up just a few times. The CDR3 is CASSPKDGANTGELFF. The CDR3 nucleotides are TGTGCCAGCAGCCCAAAGGACGGTGCGAACACCGGGGAGCTGTTTTTT. The chain employs TRBV7-9 and TRBJ2-2; D is unclear. Trimming removed 5 bases from V and 0 bases from J, with 13 bases in between. Germline V lookup: CDR1 SEHNR, CDR2 FQNEAQ (reference sequence). The CDR3 is 16 amino acids.

A word on this clonotype: At one end the junction does not follow the germline gene, possibly because of a read error. The chain employs TRBV28 and TRBJ2-7, with 7 nucleotides matching TRBD2. This CDR3 spans 14 amino acids. Germline CDR1 MDHEN, CDR2 SYDVKM. The DNA for the CDR3 is TGTACCAGCAGTTTCTCGCTGGGGGGGAGCGAGCAGTACTTC. It specifies CTSSFSLGGSEQYF.

The chain couples TRBV7-9 to TRBJ1-2, with 7 bases matching TRBD1. This CDR3 region has 14 residues. J was trimmed by 5 bases and V by 2 bases; bases with no gene match: 5. Germline CDR1 and CDR2: SEHNR and FQNEAQ (reference sequence). CDR3 coding DNA: TGTGCCAGCAGCTTATACCCAGGGGGGTATGGCTACACCTTC. Protein sequence: CASSLYPGGYGYTF. Full variable domain (outside the CDR3, taken from reference TRBV7-9 and TRBJ1-2): DTGVSQNPRHKITKRGQNVTFRCDPISEHNRLYWYRQTLGQGPEFLTYFQNEAQLEKSRLLSDRFSAERPKGSFSTLEIQRTEQGDSAMYLCASSLYPGGYGYTFGSGTRLTVV.

In this sample, this clonotype turned up many times. This chain uses TRBV25-1 with TRBJ2-3, with D possibly being TRBD2 (6 bases). This CDR3 is 15 amino acids long. Trimming stripped 3 bases from V and 0 bases from J, with 10 bases between. Germline V CDR1 and CDR2: MGHDK, SYGVNS. The CDR3 sequence: CASSDIGRSTDTQYF. In DNA form, the CDR3 reads TGTGCCAGCAGTGATATCGGGAGAAGCACAGATACGCAGTATTTT.

A note on this clonotype: A much larger clone lies a single base off, so this may be a read error. In this CDR3 the conserved last residue, phenylalanine or tryptophan, is missing, so a read error is likely. CDR3 DNA: TGCGCCAGCAGCCAACTTAGGACAGGGGGCGAGCAGTACTTG. Its translation: CASSQLRTGGEQYL. The chain combines TRBV4-1 with TRBJ2-1, with 10 nucleotides matching TRBD1. The J call may be in error: the DNA end matches TRBJ2-7 better. Per germline, CDR1 MGHRA and CDR2 YSYEKL. There are 14 residues in the CDR3.

This clonotype came up once. The gene calls are TRBV3-1 and TRBJ2-1; TRBD2 matches 7 bases. This CDR3 contains 14 residues. The V gene's germline CDR1 is LGHDT and CDR2 YNNKEL (reference sequence). The J segment lost 6 bases and the V segment lost 6 bases, leaving 8 bases of the junction unmatched. The CDR3 sequence: CASRLLAVPNEQFF. Written as DNA, the CDR3 is TGTGCCAGCAGGCTCCTAGCGGTTCCCAATGAGCAGTTCTTC.

The chain employs TRBV12-3 or TRBV12-4 and TRBJ2-1; 9 nucleotides match TRBD2. V was clipped by 2 bases and J by 3 bases; unmatched bases: 2. The CDR3 has 15 amino acids. The CDR3 bases are TGTGCCAGCAGTTTACTAGCGGGGTTCTACAATGAGCAGTTCTTC. It specifies CASSLLAGFYNEQFF.

This clonotype was seen at least ten times. This sequence joins TRBV3-1 and TRBJ2-7, with 10 bases identical to TRBD2. CDR3 length equals 13 residues. Per the germline V gene, CDR1 is LGHDT and CDR2 is YNNKEL (reference sequence). The junction had 3 bases not matched to a gene; V was cut back by 4 bases and J by 6 bases. DNA for the CDR3: TGTGCCAGCAGCCCGCTAGCGGGGGCCGAGCAGTACTTC. It yields the protein CASSPLAGAEQYF.

A word on this clonotype: Mismatch with germline at one junction end may stem from a read error. The rearrangement joins TRBV7-2 to TRBJ2-1; TRBD2 matches 13 bases. Germline CDR1 reads SGHTA; CDR2 reads FQGNSA. CDR3 length: 15 amino acids. CDR3 nucleotide sequence: TGTGCCGGCAGCTTAGGAGGACTAGCGGGGGCTGAGCAGTTCTTC. Residues: CAGSLGGLAGAEQFF.

In this sample, this clonotype turned up many times. The V gene is TRBV28, the J gene TRBJ2-5; 11 bases fit TRBD1. The trim removed 1 base at V and 4 bases at J, leaving 2 bases unmatched. The CDR3 has 15 residues. Per the germline V gene, CDR1 is MDHEN and CDR2 is SYDVKM. CDR3 amino acids: CASSLLGQGGETQYF. CDR3 nucleotides: TGTGCCAGCAGTTTATTGGGACAGGGGGGAGAGACCCAGTACTTC. The entire variable domain, with the rest obtained from reference TRBV28 and TRBJ2-5, is as follows: DVKVTQSSRYLVKRTGEKVFLECVQDMDHENMFWYRQDPGLGLRLIYFSYDVKMKEKGDIPEGYSVSREKKERFSLILESASTNQTSMYLCASSLLGQGGETQYFGPGTRLLVL.

V usage is TRBV27 and J usage is TRBJ2-1; 8 nucleotides match TRBD1. Germline V gives CDR1 MNHEY, CDR2 SMNVEV (reference sequence). The CDR3 consists of 15 residues. V dropped 8 bases and J dropped 7; count of bases not matched to a gene: 13. CDR3 sequence: CASLPRQGLGNEQFF. Written as DNA, the CDR3 is TGTGCCAGCCTCCCTCGACAGGGGCTGGGAAATGAGCAGTTCTTC.

This clonotype occurred a few times. A much larger clonotype is one base distant, so this may be a read error. The gene calls are TRBV7-3 and TRBJ2-1, with D possibly called TRBD1 or TRBD2 (6 bases each). The germline V gene encodes CDR1 SGHTA and CDR2 FQGTGA. The CDR3 is 15 residues long. The CDR3 bases are TGTGCCAACAGCTTAGGGGGGAATTCCTACAATGAGCAGTTCTTC. This translates into CANSLGGNSYNEQFF.

About this clonotype itself: A much larger clone is a single base away; this may be a read error. The rearrangement uses TRBV27 and TRBJ1-2; D unclear. This CDR3 comprises 15 residues. V lost 6 bases to trimming and J lost 4 bases, with 18 bases between them. CDR1 MNHEY and CDR2 SMNVEV come from the germline V gene (reference sequence). CDR3 in DNA: TGTGCCAGCAGCCCCAGGAACAGTGCCTGCTATGGCTACACCTTC. Amino acids: CASSPRNSACYGYTF.